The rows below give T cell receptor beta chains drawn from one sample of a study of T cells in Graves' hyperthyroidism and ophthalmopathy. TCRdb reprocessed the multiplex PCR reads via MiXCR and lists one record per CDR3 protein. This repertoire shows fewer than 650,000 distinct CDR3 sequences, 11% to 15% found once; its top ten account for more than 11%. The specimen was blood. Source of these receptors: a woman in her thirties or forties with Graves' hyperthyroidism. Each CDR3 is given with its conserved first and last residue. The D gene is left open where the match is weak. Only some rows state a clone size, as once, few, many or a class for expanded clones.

cdr3_nt: TGTGCCAGCAGCCATCCCCGCGGGGATGAGCAGTTCTTC; cdr3_aa: CASSHPRGDEQFF; v_call: TRBV3-1; j_call: TRBJ2-1; clone_size: many; d_call: NA
cdr3_nt: TGTGCCAGCAGCCCCGGACCGCTAACCTACAATGAGCAGTTCTTC; cdr3_aa: CASSPGPLTYNEQFF; v_call: TRBV7-9; j_call: TRBJ2-1; clone_size: NA; d_call: NA
cdr3_nt: TGTGCCAGCAGCCCCCAGACTAGCAGGACTGAGCAGTTCTTC; cdr3_aa: CASSPQTSRTEQFF; v_call: TRBV7-3; j_call: TRBJ2-1; clone_size: many; d_call: TRBD2
cdr3_nt: TGTGCCAGCCGGGACATGCACGCCTCTGGAAACACCATATATTTT; cdr3_aa: CASRDMHASGNTIYF; v_call: TRBV6-1; j_call: TRBJ1-3; clone_size: NA; d_call: NA
cdr3_nt: TGTGCCAGCAGTGTGCCTAGCGGTTCGTCTAGCACAGATACGCAGTATTTT; cdr3_aa: CASSVPSGSSSTDTQYF; v_call: TRBV2; j_call: TRBJ2-3; clone_size: many; d_call: TRBD2
cdr3_nt: TGCAGTGCAACCCAGGGAATCGATCAGCCCCAGCATTTT; cdr3_aa: CSATQGIDQPQHF; v_call: TRBV20-1; j_call: TRBJ1-5; clone_size: few; d_call: NA
cdr3_nt: TGTGCCAGCAGCTTAGCCAGCGGGGGCCAAGAGACCCAGTACTTC; cdr3_aa: CASSLASGGQETQYF; v_call: TRBV7-2; j_call: TRBJ2-5; clone_size: many; d_call: TRBD2
cdr3_nt: TGTGCCAGCAGCTTATCGCTTGACAGACTAAATGAAAAACTGTTTTTT; cdr3_aa: CASSLSLDRLNEKLFF; v_call: TRBV7-9; j_call: TRBJ1-4; clone_size: few; d_call: NA
cdr3_nt: TGTGCCAGCAGCGAAGTACTAGCGGTAAAGGGGAATACGCAGTATTTT; cdr3_aa: CASSEVLAVKGNTQYF; v_call: TRBV6-1; j_call: TRBJ2-3; clone_size: many; d_call: TRBD2
cdr3_nt: TGTGCCAGCAGCTTGGGAACTAGCGGGGGTCAAGAGACCCAGTACTTC; cdr3_aa: CASSLGTSGGQETQYF; v_call: TRBV7-2; j_call: TRBJ2-5; clone_size: many; d_call: TRBD2
cdr3_nt: TGTGCCAGCAGCTTGACAGGGTATCGCTACGAGCAGTACTTC; cdr3_aa: CASSLTGYRYEQYF; v_call: TRBV5-6; j_call: TRBJ2-7; clone_size: few; d_call: NA
cdr3_nt: TGCGCCAGCAGCTTGGCCGGGACAAGCCAGGATACGCAGTATTTT; cdr3_aa: CASSLAGTSQDTQYF; v_call: TRBV5-1; j_call: TRBJ2-3; clone_size: NA; d_call: NA
cdr3_nt: TGTGCCAGCAGAGTTTATCTGTCAGCGAGCTCTGGAAACACCATATATTTT; cdr3_aa: CASRVYLSASSGNTIYF; v_call: TRBV12-3/TRBV12-4; j_call: TRBJ1-3; clone_size: many; d_call: NA
cdr3_nt: TGCAGTGCGGAATTCCTCCCCGAGCAGTACTTC; cdr3_aa: CSAEFLPEQYF; v_call: TRBV20-1; j_call: TRBJ2-7; clone_size: many; d_call: NA
cdr3_nt: TGTGCCAGCAGTGAATCCGTGGTGACTAGCGGGAGGGCGTTCGGGGAGCTGTTTTTT; cdr3_aa: CASSESVVTSGRAFGELFF; v_call: TRBV25-1; j_call: TRBJ2-2; clone_size: NA; d_call: TRBD2
cdr3_nt: TGTGCCAGCAGCCAATTGGTTGAGCAGTTCTTC; cdr3_aa: CASSQLVEQFF; v_call: TRBV14; j_call: TRBJ2-1; clone_size: few; d_call: NA
cdr3_nt: TGCGCCAGCAGTGAGTCGCGCGGGAGAGTAGGCACAGATACGCAGTATTTT; cdr3_aa: CASSESRGRVGTDTQYF; v_call: TRBV10-1; j_call: TRBJ2-3; clone_size: many; d_call: TRBD2